The next 31 T cell receptor beta chains were all read from a single sample in a study of control samples from healthy donors and cancer patients. This table comes from immunoSEQ multiplex PCR, and its TCRdb copy is limited to in-frame clones, with some not included. The sample holds some 100,000 clones, around 88% seen once. Source material: blood. The receptors stem from a woman aged 50 to 65 in good health.

This clone is medium-sized (0.01 to 0.1%) in the sample. Written as DNA, the CDR3 is TGTGCCAGCAGCCGAATACAGGGAGGTAATTCACCCCTCCACTTT. Amino acid sequence: CASSRIQGGNSPLHF. V usage is TRBV7-9 and J usage is TRBJ1-6, with D possibly matching TRBD1 (6 bases). The germline CDR1 and CDR2 sequences are SEHNR and FQNEAQ (reference sequence). The germline V and J ends were trimmed by 5 bases and 6 bases, with 14 bases remaining between them. The CDR3 covers 15 residues.

V usage is TRBV24-1 and J usage is TRBJ1-5; 8 bases align to TRBD1. The length of the CDR3 is 14 residues. Per germline, CDR1 KGHDR and CDR2 SFDVKD. V shed 4 bases, J shed 7 bases, and the junction held 5 bases outside the gene matches. The CDR3 here is CATSDTDRGQPQHF. The CDR3 DNA reads TGTGCCACCAGTGACACCGACAGGGGACAGCCCCAGCATTTT.

The CDR3 DNA is TGTGCCAGCAGTTACTCGCCAGGAATAGAAGCTTTCTTT. Protein sequence: CASSYSPGIEAFF. This chain uses TRBV6-5 with TRBJ1-1; no clear D gene. CDR1 is MNHEY and CDR2 is SVGAGI in the germline V gene. CDR3 length: 13 amino acids. Trimming shortened V by 0 bases and J by 8 bases, and 10 bases separated the two germline ends.

The chain joins TRBV4-1 to TRBJ1-2, with 9 bases aligning to TRBD1. Germline V CDR1 and CDR2: MGHRA, YSYEKL. The ends lost 4 bases at V and 4 bases at J; junction bases unmatched: 7. The CDR3 is 15 amino acids. The CDR3 sequence is CASSPPDRGLYGYTF. The CDR3 DNA is TGCGCCAGCAGCCCCCCGGACAGGGGACTCTATGGCTACACCTTC.

This rearrangement joins TRBV7-2 to TRBJ1-5, with TRBD1 as a possible D gene (5 bases). Germline lookup yields CDR1 SGHTA and CDR2 FQGNSA. The CDR3 sequence is 13 residues long. Trimming left V 5 bases short and J 6 bases short, with 11 bases between. The CDR3 bases are TGTGCCAGCAGCCAAAGAGACAGTCAGCCCCAGCATTTT. Encoded protein: CASSQRDSQPQHF.

The rearrangement links TRBV19 to TRBJ1-1, with 7 bases aligning to TRBD1. J lost 0 bases, V lost 6 bases, and 4 bases had no gene match. Germline V gives CDR1 LNHDA, CDR2 SQIVND (reference sequence). The CDR3 extends over 14 amino acids. CDR3 in DNA: TGTGCCAGTAGGCCGGGACAGATGAACACTGAAGCTTTCTTT. Translation: CASRPGQMNTEAFF.

The rearrangement joins TRBV4-1 to TRBJ2-3; D remains ambiguous. The CDR3 loop spans 13 amino acids. The V gene lost 6 bases and the J gene lost 6 bases, with 13 bases spanning the gap. Germline CDR1 and CDR2: MGHRA and YSYEKL. As DNA, the CDR3 is TGCGCCAGCAGTCCCCCGACCTTTGATACGCAGTATTTT. Translation gives CASSPPTFDTQYF.

The V gene is TRBV6-5, the J gene TRBJ2-2; possibly TRBD1 for D (5 bases). The CDR3 covers 15 residues. V lost 0 bases to trimming and J lost 4 bases, with 9 bases between them. The germline V gene encodes CDR1 MNHEY and CDR2 SVGAGI. In DNA form, the CDR3 reads TGTGCCAGCAGTTACTCGCAGGGTAGCACCGGGGAGCTGTTTTTT. Amino acid sequence: CASSYSQGSTGELFF.

The rearrangement joins TRBV9 to TRBJ2-3; TRBD2 matches 7 bases. Germline values: CDR1 SGDLS, CDR2 YYNGEE. V lost 4 bases, J lost 0 bases, and 11 bases stayed unmatched. This CDR3 has 17 residues. The CDR3 sequence is CASSPHSGGSSTDTQYF. The DNA for the CDR3 is TGTGCCAGCAGCCCCCATTCCGGGGGGTCTAGCACAGATACGCAGTATTTT.

The rearrangement joins TRBV6-2 or TRBV6-3 to TRBJ2-7; tentatively, D is TRBD1 or TRBD2 (5 bases each). V lost 2 bases and J lost 4, with 15 bases in between. The CDR3 extends over 15 amino acids. Germline V gives CDR1 MNHEY, CDR2 SVGEGT. The CDR3 loop reads CASSYGSGPGYEQYV. The CDR3 DNA is TGTGCCAGCAGTTACGGATCGGGACCAGGGTACGAGCAGTACGTC.

V gene TRBV11-3 combines with J gene TRBJ2-7; D may be TRBD1 or TRBD2 (6 bases each). Trimming shortened V by 2 bases and J by 4 bases, and 15 bases separated the two germline ends. Germline lookup yields CDR1 SGHNT and CDR2 YENEEA. This CDR3 is built from 15 residues. CDR3 coding DNA: TGTGCCAGCAGCTTACACGGGGGCTCGGGATACGAGCAGTACTTC. Translated, it gives CASSLHGGSGYEQYF.

This chain uses TRBV5-8 with TRBJ2-7; D is perhaps TRBD1 or TRBD2 (5 bases each). The V end lost 3 bases, the J end lost 5 bases, and 18 bases lay between the germline ends. This CDR3 has 15 amino acids. Germline V gene sequence: CDR1 SGHTS, CDR2 YDEGEE. CDR3 in DNA: TGTGCCAGCAGCTCGGGACCTACCCTAACCCACGAGCAGTACGTC. This gives the protein CASSSGPTLTHEQYV.

This chain links TRBV27 with TRBJ1-1; the match to TRBD1 covers 9 bases. Trimming removed 3 bases from V and 2 bases from J; junction bases left unmatched: 19. CDR3 length: 20 amino acids. CDR1 is MNHEY, CDR2 SMNVEV, per germline (reference sequence). This CDR3 is CASSFADRGLRTSFNTEAFF. The DNA of the CDR3 is TGTGCCAGCAGTTTTGCGGACAGGGGTTTACGCACATCCTTTAACACTGAAGCTTTCTTT.

The chain is built from TRBV9 and TRBJ2-1; D is possibly TRBD1 or TRBD2 (5 bases each). There are 12 residues in the CDR3. The germline CDR1 and CDR2 sequences are SGDLS and YYNGEE. V lost 3 bases, J lost 16 bases, and 17 bases lay in between. The CDR3 reads CASSGGRDPLFF. The CDR3 region has the DNA TGTGCCAGCAGCGGCGGAAGGGACCCCCTTTTCTTC.

The chain is built from TRBV30 and TRBJ1-3; D is undetermined. There are 11 residues in the CDR3. Per the germline V gene, CDR1 is GTSNPN and CDR2 is SVGIG (reference sequence). V was shortened by 4 bases and J by 4 bases, with 5 bases between the two germline ends. The CDR3 reads CAWTQGNTIYF. For the CDR3, the DNA is TGTGCCTGGACCCAGGGAAACACCATATATTTT.

The rearrangement joins TRBV15 to TRBJ1-4; D might be TRBD1 (5 bases). V lost 0 bases, J lost 8 bases, and 16 bases lay in between. In germline, CDR1 is LNHNV, CDR2 YYDKDF (reference sequence). CDR3 size: 16 residues. The CDR3 DNA sequence: TGTGCCACCAGCAGAGAAAGGGCAGGGAGAAGAGAAAAACTGTTTTTT. Residues: CATSRERAGRREKLFF.

This clone was observed once. The chain joins TRBV7-2 to TRBJ2-7, with TRBD1 as a possible D gene (6 bases). Germline CDR1 and CDR2: SGHTA and FQGNSA. The V and J ends lost 5 bases and 4 bases respectively, with 15 bases between them. The CDR3 covers 14 residues. The CDR3 region has the DNA TGTGCCAGCAGCCTCCATGGGGGCCTATACGAGCAGTACTTC. As protein: CASSLHGGLYEQYF. Full variable domain (missing parts from reference TRBV7-2 and TRBJ2-7): GAGVSQSPSNKVTEKGKDVELRCDPISGHTALYWYRQSLGQGLEFLIYFQGNSAPDKSGLPSDRFSAERTGGSVSTLTIQRTQQEDSAVYLCASSLHGGLYEQYFGPGTRLTVT.

The chain recombines TRBV15 with TRBJ2-3; 14 bases agree with TRBD2. Trimming at V came to 1 base and at J to 4 bases, leaving 7 bases not matched to a gene. The germline V gene has CDR1 LNHNV and CDR2 YYDKDF (reference sequence). CDR3 size: 18 residues. In nucleotides, the CDR3 is TGTGCCACCAGCAGAGTGACTAGCGGGAGGGCCAATGCAGATACGCAGTATTTT. This sequence encodes CATSRVTSGRANADTQYF.

The V gene is TRBV9, the J gene TRBJ2-7; D perhaps matches TRBD1 (5 bases). The CDR3 covers 15 residues. V lost 4 bases and J lost 5, with 19 bases in between. CDR1 and CDR2 (germline): SGDLS, YYNGEE. CDR3 nucleotides: TGTGCCAGCAGCCCCCAGCCCTCAGGGCTTCACGAGCAGTACGTC. Amino acids: CASSPQPSGLHEQYV.

The rearrangement joins TRBV6-4 to TRBJ2-5; 8 nucleotides match TRBD2. Germline V CDR1 and CDR2: MRHNA, SNTAGT. The J segment lost 2 bases and the V segment lost 6 bases, leaving 2 bases of the junction unmatched. This CDR3 is built from 13 residues. Here the CDR3 reads CASSAGGQETQYF. The CDR3 region has the DNA TGTGCCAGCAGCGCGGGGGGACAAGAGACCCAGTACTTC.

The J gene is TRBJ2-7, the V gene TRBV5-1; D is unclear. Per the germline V gene, CDR1 is SGHRS and CDR2 is YFSETQ. The CDR3 totals 14 residues. Trimming took 1 base from V and 4 from J, leaving 12 bases between them. CDR3 DNA sequence: TGCGCCAGCAGCTTGTTAGTAGACGATTACGAGCAGTACTTC. Translating gives CASSLLVDDYEQYF.

This chain connects TRBV14 to TRBJ2-7; a weak D match, TRBD1 (6 bases). The CDR3 runs to 15 residues. Germline V lookup: CDR1 SGHDN, CDR2 FVKESK. Trimming shortened V by 6 bases and J by 0 bases, and 15 bases separated the two germline ends. CDR3 loop: CASSWTQGTSYEQYF. DNA of the CDR3: TGTGCCAGCAGTTGGACGCAGGGGACCTCCTACGAGCAGTACTTC.

The V gene is TRBV9, the J gene TRBJ1-4; D is undetermined. Germline lookup yields CDR1 SGDLS and CDR2 YYNGEE. Trimming shortened V by 4 bases and J by 0 bases, and 10 bases separated the two germline ends. The CDR3 extends over 15 amino acids. The CDR3 is CASSPKSTTNEKLFF. CDR3 sequence (DNA): TGTGCCAGCAGCCCGAAATCTACAACTAATGAAAAACTGTTTTTT.

The CDR3 nucleotides read TGTGCCAGCAGCTCGGTCGGACAGGGCTCCGCAGATACGCAGTATTTT. Translating it yields CASSSVGQGSADTQYF. V usage is TRBV5-4 and J usage is TRBJ2-3; 8 bases line up with TRBD1. V trimming: 3 bases; J trimming: 4 bases; junction bases outside the gene matches: 10. Germline V gene data show CDR1 as SGHNT and CDR2 as YYREEE (reference sequence). There are 16 residues in the CDR3.

The rearrangement links TRBV27 to TRBJ2-6, with D tentatively TRBD1 or TRBD2 (5 bases each). CDR3 size: 16 residues. Germline V lookup: CDR1 MNHEY, CDR2 SMNVEV (reference sequence). Trimming removed 4 bases from V and 0 bases from J, with 10 bases in between. The CDR3 region is CASSSGRRSGANVLTF. CDR3 DNA sequence: TGTGCCAGCAGTTCGGGACGGCGCTCTGGGGCCAACGTCCTGACTTTC.

The chain employs TRBV3-1 (or the pseudogene TRBV3-2) and TRBJ1-2, with D possibly being TRBD1 (6 bases). This CDR3 has 15 residues. CDR1 LGHDT and CDR2 YNNKEL come from the germline V gene (reference sequence). The V end was cut by 1 base, the J end by 5 bases, with 14 bases between. CDR3: CASSQGATGLYGYTF. In nucleotides, the CDR3 is TGTGCCAGCAGCCAAGGGGCGACAGGTCTTTATGGCTACACCTTC.

The chain links TRBV24-1 to TRBJ2-3, with no clear D. CDR1 is KGHDR and CDR2 is SFDVKD in the germline V gene. CDR3 size: 12 residues. With 5 bases removed from V and 5 bases from J, the gap between germline ends came to 7 bases. The CDR3 nucleotides are TGTGCCACCAGTGGTTTCGGAGATACGCAGTATTTT. Protein product: CATSGFGDTQYF.

As regards this clone: Other DNA sequences in this sample translate to the same CDR3. The chain uses TRBV19 and TRBJ1-1; unclear D gene. Per the germline V gene, CDR1 is LNHDA and CDR2 is SQIVND (reference sequence). The CDR3 is made up of 14 amino acids. With 3 bases removed from V and 0 bases from J, the gap between germline ends came to 8 bases. The CDR3 DNA reads as TGTGCCAGTAGTATTAAGGGTCTGAACACTGAAGCTTTCTTT. This gives the protein CASSIKGLNTEAFF.

The V gene is TRBV7-2, the J gene TRBJ2-3; 14 bases line up with TRBD2. With V trimmed by 4 bases and J by 6 bases, 6 bases remained unmatched. The CDR3 contains 16 residues. Germline CDR1 is SGHTA and CDR2 is FQGNSA. This CDR3 reads CASSSLWTSGRDTQYF. In DNA, the CDR3 is TGTGCCAGCAGCTCCCTCTGGACTAGCGGGAGGGATACGCAGTATTTT.

The chain uses TRBV4-3 and TRBJ2-7, with D perhaps given as TRBD1 or TRBD2 (5 bases each). There are 15 residues in the CDR3. Germline CDR1 is LGHNA and CDR2 is YSLEER. Trimming shortened V by 4 bases and J by 3 bases, and 16 bases separated the two germline ends. This CDR3 reads CASSPAQGALYEQYV. The CDR3 nucleotides are TGCGCCAGCAGCCCAGCGCAGGGAGCCCTCTACGAGCAGTACGTC.

This clone was seen a single time. The chain joins TRBV7-8 to TRBJ1-1; no definite D call. V lost 5 bases and J 5 bases, leaving 18 bases between the germline ends. The length of the CDR3 is 15 residues. CDR1 is SGHVS and CDR2 is FQNEAQ in the germline V gene. CDR3 bases: TGTGCCAGCAGCCCCTGGACCGCAGGAGGGACTGAAGCTTTCTTT. Translated: CASSPWTAGGTEAFF. Full variable domain (remainder filled in from reference TRBV7-8 and TRBJ1-1): GAGVSQSPRYKVAKRGQDVALRCDPISGHVSLFWYQQALGQGPEFLTYFQNEAQLDKSGLPSDRFFAERPEGSVSTLKIQRTQQEDSAVYLCASSPWTAGGTEAFFGQGTRLTVV.